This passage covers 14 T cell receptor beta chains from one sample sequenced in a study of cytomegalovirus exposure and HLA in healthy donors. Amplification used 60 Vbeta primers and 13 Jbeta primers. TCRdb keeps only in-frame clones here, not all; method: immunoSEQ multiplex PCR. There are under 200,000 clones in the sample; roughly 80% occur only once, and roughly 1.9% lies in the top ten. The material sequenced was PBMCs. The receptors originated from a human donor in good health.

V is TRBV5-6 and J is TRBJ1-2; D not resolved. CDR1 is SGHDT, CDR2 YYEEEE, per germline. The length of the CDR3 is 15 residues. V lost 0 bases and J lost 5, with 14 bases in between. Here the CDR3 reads CASSLVRKPPYGYTF. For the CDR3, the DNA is TGTGCCAGCAGCTTGGTTCGCAAGCCTCCGTATGGCTACACCTTC.

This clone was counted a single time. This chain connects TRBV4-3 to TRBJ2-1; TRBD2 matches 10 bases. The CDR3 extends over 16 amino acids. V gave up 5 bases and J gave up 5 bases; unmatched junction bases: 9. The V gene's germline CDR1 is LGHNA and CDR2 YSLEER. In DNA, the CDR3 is TGCGCCAGCAGCAATATTAGCGGGGGGACGAACAATGAGCAGTTCTTC. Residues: CASSNISGGTNNEQFF.

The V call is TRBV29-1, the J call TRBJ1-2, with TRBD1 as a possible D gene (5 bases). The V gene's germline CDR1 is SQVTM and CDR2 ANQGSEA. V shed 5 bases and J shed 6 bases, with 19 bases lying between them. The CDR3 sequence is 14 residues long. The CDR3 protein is CSVPPDTTGHGYTF. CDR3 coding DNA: TGCAGCGTTCCTCCGGACACTACCGGCCATGGCTACACCTTC.

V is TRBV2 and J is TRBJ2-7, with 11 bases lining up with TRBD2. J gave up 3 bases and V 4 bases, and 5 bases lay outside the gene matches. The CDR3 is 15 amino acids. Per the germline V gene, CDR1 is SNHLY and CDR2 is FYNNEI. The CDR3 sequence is CASSGGLAEYYEQYF. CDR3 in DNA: TGTGCCAGCAGTGGGGGACTAGCGGAATACTACGAGCAGTACTTC.

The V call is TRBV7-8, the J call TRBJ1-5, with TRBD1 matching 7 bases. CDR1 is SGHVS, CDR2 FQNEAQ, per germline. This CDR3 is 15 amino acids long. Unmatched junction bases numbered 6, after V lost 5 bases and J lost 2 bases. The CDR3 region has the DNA TGTGCCAGCAGCATCACCGGGACAGGCAATCAGCCCCAGCATTTT. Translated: CASSITGTGNQPQHF.

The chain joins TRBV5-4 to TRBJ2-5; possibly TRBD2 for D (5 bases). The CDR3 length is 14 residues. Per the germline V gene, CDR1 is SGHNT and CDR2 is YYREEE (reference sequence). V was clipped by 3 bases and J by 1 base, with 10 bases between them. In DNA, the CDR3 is TGTGCCAGCAGCTCTGGACTCGTCCAAGAGACCCAGTACTTC. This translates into CASSSGLVQETQYF.

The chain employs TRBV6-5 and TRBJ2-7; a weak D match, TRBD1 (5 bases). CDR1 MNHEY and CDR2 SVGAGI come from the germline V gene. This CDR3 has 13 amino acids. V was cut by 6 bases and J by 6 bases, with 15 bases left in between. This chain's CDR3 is CASSRAQGFEQYF. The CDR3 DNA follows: TGTGCCAGCAGCCGGGCCCAGGGCTTCGAGCAGTACTTC.

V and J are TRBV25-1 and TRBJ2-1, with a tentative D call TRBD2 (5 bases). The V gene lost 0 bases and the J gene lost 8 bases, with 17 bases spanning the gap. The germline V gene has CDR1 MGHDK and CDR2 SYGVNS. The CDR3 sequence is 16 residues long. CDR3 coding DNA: TGTGCCAGCAGTGAATACAGGACCTTAGTCGGGGATGAGCAGTTCTTC. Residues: CASSEYRTLVGDEQFF.

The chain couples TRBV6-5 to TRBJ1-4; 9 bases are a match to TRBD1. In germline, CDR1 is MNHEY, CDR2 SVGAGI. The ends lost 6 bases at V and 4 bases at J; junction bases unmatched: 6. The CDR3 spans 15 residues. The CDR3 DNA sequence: TGTGCCAGCAGAGGGACAGGGCGGGATAATGAAAAACTGTTTTTT. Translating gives CASRGTGRDNEKLFF.

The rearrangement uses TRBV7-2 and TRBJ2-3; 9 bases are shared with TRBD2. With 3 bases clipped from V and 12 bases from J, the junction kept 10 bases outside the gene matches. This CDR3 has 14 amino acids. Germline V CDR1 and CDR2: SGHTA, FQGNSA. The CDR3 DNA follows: TGTGCCAGCAGCTTGCCAGCGGGAGGTCCGTTACAGTATTTT. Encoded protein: CASSLPAGGPLQYF. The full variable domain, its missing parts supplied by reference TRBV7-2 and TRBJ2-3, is GAGVSQSPSNKVTEKGKDVELRCDPISGHTALYWYRQSLGQGLEFLIYFQGNSAPDKSGLPSDRFSAERTGGSVSTLTIQRTQQEDSAVYLCASSLPAGGPLQYFGPGTRLTVL.

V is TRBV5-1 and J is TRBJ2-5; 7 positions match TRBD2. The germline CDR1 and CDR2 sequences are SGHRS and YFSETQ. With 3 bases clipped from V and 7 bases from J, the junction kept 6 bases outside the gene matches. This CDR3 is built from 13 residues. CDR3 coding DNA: TGCGCCAGCAGCTCAGGGACTACTGTGACCCAGTACTTC. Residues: CASSSGTTVTQYF.

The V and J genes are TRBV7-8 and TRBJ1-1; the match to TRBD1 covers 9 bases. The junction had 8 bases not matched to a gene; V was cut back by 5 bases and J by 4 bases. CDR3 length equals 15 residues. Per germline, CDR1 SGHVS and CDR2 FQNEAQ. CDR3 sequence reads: CASSAGTGMVTEAFF. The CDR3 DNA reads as TGTGCCAGCAGCGCCGGGACAGGGATGGTCACTGAAGCTTTCTTT. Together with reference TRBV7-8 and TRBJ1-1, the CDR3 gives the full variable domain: GAGVSQSPRYKVAKRGQDVALRCDPISGHVSLFWYQQALGQGPEFLTYFQNEAQLDKSGLPSDRFFAERPEGSVSTLKIQRTQQEDSAVYLCASSAGTGMVTEAFFGQGTRLTVV.

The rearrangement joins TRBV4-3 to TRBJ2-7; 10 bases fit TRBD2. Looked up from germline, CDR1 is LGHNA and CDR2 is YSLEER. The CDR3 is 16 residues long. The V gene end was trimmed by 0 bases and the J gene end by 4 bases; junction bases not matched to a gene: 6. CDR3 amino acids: CASSQDTSGDLYEQYF. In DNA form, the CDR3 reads TGCGCCAGCAGCCAAGATACTAGCGGGGATTTGTACGAGCAGTACTTC.

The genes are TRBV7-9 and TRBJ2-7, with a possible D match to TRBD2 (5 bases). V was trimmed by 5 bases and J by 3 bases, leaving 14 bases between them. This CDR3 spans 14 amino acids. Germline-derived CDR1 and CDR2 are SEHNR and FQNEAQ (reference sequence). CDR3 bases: TGTGCCAGCAGCATCGGACTTCTCGGCTACGAGCAGTACTTC. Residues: CASSIGLLGYEQYF.